This T cell receptor (beta chain) came from a study of blood T cell repertoires in COVID-19. About the research overall: Samples taken during acute and convalescent COVID-19 were collected in the United States, Italy and Spain. From T cells, B-cell-depleted T cells, or PBMCs came the material, which was cDNA or gDNA.

In the original workflow: Reference gene primers were amplified, and this amplification served to estimate nucleated cell counts. TCRdb's table, derived via immunoSEQ multiplex PCR, lists solely in-frame clones and lacks some. V and J calls and clone size are those listed in that table; D and trimming were worked out from the DNA. The sample contains about 120,000 clones, over 75% of which appear only once. The receptor's source is a woman aged 80 or over with acute or convalescent COVID-19. Sequenced material: peripheral blood.

CDR3 coding DNA: TGTGCCAGTAGTATGGGGTGGCGGGGGAACACCGGGGAGCTGTTTTTT. Amino acid sequence: CASSMGWRGNTGELFF. The chain uses TRBV19 and TRBJ2-2, with a weak D call TRBD2 (6 bases). The CDR3 runs 16 residues. Germline V gene data show CDR1 as LNHDA and CDR2 as SQIVND (reference sequence). The V and J ends lost 3 bases and 1 base respectively, with 12 bases between them.